What follows are 3 T cell receptor beta chains derived from one specimen sequenced in a study of T cells after posttransplantation cyclophosphamide. Assay: immunoSEQ multiplex PCR; the TCRdb copy retains only in-frame clones and omits some. The sample includes some 10,000 clones, roughly 86% of them seen just once. Busulfan-fludarabine conditioning, marrow transplant, and cyclophosphamide on days +3 and +4 were administered. Source: CD4+ T cells sorted from PBMCs, taken after allogeneic stem cell transplant with posttransplant cyclophosphamide. The receptors were gathered from a male patient aged 25 to 39 who received an allogeneic stem cell transplant from a related donor, was CMV-positive, and had acute GVHD only. The graft donor may account for some of the T cells.

The chain couples TRBV5-1 to TRBJ1-2; 8 bases are a match to TRBD1. The CDR3 loop spans 15 amino acids. The germline gives CDR1 SGHRS, CDR2 YFSETQ. V shed 7 bases and J 0 bases; nucleotides not matched to a gene: 8. Written as DNA, the CDR3 is TGCGCCAGCCGTCCCCAGACAGGGGCTAACTATGGCTACACCTTC. Translation gives CASRPQTGANYGYTF.

The chain links TRBV5-1 to TRBJ1-2, with D possibly matching TRBD1 (6 bases). The CDR3 consists of 15 residues. Looked up from germline, CDR1 is SGHRS and CDR2 is YFSETQ. The V end was cut by 4 bases, the J end by 10 bases, with 23 bases between. The CDR3: CASSPYGGGHMDYTF. In DNA form, the CDR3 reads TGCGCCAGCAGCCCTTACGGGGGGGGGCATATGGACTACACCTTC.

The rearrangement uses TRBV19 and TRBJ1-4, with 7 nucleotides matching TRBD1. This CDR3 spans 16 amino acids. CDR1 LNHDA and CDR2 SQIVND come from the germline V gene (reference sequence). V was clipped by 6 bases and J by 2 bases; unmatched bases: 9. CDR3 bases: TGTGCCAGTAGAGACAGGGCGTCTTCCACTAATGAAAAACTGTTTTTT. Translated: CASRDRASSTNEKLFF.